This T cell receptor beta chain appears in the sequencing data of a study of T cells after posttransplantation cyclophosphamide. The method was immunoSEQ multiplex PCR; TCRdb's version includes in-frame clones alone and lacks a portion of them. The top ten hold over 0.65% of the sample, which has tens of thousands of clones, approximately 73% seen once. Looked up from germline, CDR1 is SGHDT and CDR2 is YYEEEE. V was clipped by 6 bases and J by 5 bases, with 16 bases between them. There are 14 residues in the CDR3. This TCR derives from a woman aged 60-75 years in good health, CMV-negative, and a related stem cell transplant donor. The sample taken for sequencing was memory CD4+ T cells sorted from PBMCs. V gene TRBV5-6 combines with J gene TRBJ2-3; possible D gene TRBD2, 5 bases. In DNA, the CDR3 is TGTGCCAGCAAGCCCCGCCAGGCGGGAGATACGCAGTATTTT. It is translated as CASKPRQAGDTQYF.